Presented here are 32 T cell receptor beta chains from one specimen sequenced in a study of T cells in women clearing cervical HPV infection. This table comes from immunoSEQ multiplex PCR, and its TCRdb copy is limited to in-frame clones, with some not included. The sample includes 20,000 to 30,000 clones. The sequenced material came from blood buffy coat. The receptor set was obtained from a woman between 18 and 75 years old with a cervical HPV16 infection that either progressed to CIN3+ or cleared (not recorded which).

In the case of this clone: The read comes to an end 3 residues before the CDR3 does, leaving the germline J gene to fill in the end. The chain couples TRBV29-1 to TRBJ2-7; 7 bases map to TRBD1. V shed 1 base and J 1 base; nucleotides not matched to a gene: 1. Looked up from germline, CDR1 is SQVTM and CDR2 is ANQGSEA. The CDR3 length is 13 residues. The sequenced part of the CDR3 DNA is TGCAGCGTTGAAGGGGGACAGTCCTACGAG. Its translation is CSVEGGQSYE. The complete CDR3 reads CSVEGGQSYEQYF.

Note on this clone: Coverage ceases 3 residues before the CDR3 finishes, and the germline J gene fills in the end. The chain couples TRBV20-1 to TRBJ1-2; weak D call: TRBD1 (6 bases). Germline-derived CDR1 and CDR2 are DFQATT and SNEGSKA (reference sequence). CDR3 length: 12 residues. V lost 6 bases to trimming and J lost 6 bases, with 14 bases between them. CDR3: CSAPGQRHGYTF. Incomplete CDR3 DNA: TGCAGTGCCCCCGGACAGAGGCATGGC.

CDR3 amino acids: CASSLNSGQETQYF. CDR3 DNA (partial): TGTGCCAGCAGCTTAAATTCAGGGCAAGAGACC. The chain is built from TRBV7-3 and TRBJ2-5; tentative D call: TRBD1 (5 bases). The read terminates 3 residues ahead of where the CDR3 ends, so the germline J gene completes it. Germline CDR1 is SGHTA and CDR2 is FQGTGA. The CDR3 consists of 14 residues. Trimming took off 1 base at V and 2 bases at J, with 8 bases between the two ends.

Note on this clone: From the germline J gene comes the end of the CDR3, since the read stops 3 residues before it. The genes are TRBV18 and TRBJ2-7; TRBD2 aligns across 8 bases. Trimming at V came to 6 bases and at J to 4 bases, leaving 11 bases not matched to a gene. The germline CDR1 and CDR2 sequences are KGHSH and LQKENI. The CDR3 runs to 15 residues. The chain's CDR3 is CASSPKAGEPYEQYF. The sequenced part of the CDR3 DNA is TGTGCCAGCTCGCCAAAAGCGGGAGAGCCATACGAG. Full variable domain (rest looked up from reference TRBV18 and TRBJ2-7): NAGVMQNPRHLVRRRGQEARLRCSPMKGHSHVYWYRQLPEEGLKFMVYLQKENIIDESGMPKERFSAEFPKEGPSILRIQQVVRGDSAAYFCASSPKAGEPYEQYFGPGTRLTVT.

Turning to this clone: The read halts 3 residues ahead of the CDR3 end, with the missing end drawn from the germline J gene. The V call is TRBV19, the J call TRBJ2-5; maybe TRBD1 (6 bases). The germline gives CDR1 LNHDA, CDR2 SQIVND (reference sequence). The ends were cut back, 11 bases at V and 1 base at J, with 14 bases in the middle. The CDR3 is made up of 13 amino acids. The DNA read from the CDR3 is TGTGCCGGCGCACAACAGGGCCAAGAGACC. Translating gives CAGAQQGQET. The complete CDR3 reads CAGAQQGQETQYF.

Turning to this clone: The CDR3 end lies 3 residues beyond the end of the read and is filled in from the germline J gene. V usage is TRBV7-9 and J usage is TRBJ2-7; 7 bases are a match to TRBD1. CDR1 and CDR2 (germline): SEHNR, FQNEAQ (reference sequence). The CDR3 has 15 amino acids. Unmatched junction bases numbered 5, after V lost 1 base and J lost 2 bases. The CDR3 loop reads CASSLEVDRTYEQYF. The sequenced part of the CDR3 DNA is TGTGCCAGCAGCTTAGAGGTGGACAGGACCTACGAG.

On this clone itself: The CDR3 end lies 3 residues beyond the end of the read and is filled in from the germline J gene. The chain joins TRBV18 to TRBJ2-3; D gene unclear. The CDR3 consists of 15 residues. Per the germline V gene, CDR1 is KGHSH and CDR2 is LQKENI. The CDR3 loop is CASSQGRGFEETQYF. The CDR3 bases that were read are TGTGCCAGCTCACAGGGCCGTGGATTTGAGGAGACG. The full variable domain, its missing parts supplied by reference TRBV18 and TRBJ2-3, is NAGVMQNPRHLVRRRGQEARLRCSPMKGHSHVYWYRQLPEEGLKFMVYLQKENIIDESGMPKERFSAEFPKEGPSILRIQQVVRGDSAAYFCASSQGRGFEETQYFGPGTRLTVL.

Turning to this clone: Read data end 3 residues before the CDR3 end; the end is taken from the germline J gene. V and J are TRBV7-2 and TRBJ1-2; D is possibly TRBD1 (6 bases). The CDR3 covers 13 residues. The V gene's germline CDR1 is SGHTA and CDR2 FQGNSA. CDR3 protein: CASSPRTVAVYTF. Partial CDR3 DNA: TGTGCCAGCAGCCCCAGGACAGTCGCCGTC. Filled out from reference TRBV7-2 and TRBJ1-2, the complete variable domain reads GAGVSQSPSNKVTEKGKDVELRCDPISGHTALYWYRQSLGQGLEFLIYFQGNSAPDKSGLPSDRFSAERTGGSVSTLTIQRTQQEDSAVYLCASSPRTVAVYTFGSGTRLTVV.

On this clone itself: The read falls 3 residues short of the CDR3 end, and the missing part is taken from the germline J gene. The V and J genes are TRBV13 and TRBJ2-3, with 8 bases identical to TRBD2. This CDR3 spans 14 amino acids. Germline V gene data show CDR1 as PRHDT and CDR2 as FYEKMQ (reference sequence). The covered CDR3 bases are TGTGCCAGCAGCTTACAGCGGGAGATTGAGACG. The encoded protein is CASSLQREIET. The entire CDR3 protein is CASSLQREIETQYF.

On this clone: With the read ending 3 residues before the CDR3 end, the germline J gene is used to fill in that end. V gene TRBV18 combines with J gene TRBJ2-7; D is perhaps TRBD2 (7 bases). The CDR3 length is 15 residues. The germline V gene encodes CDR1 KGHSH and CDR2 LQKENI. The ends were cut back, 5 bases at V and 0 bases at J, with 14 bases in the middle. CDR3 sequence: CASSEGGESSYEQYF. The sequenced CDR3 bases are TGTGCCAGCTCAGAAGGGGGGGAGAGCTCCTACGAG.

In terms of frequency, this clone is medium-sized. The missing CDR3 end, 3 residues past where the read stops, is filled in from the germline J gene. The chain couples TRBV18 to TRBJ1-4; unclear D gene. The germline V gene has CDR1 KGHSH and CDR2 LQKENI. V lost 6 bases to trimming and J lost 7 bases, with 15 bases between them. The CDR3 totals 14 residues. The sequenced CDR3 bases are TGTGCCAGCTCCCCGACTGGCGAGCCTGAAAAA. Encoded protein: CASSPTGEPEK. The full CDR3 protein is CASSPTGEPEKLFF.

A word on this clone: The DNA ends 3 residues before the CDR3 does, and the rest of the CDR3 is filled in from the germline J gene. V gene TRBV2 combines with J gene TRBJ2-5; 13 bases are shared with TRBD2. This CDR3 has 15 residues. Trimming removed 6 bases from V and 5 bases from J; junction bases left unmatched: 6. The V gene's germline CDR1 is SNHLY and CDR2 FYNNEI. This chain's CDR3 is CASRATSGGKETQYF. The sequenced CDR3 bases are TGTGCCAGCAGAGCGACTAGCGGGGGGAAGGAGACC. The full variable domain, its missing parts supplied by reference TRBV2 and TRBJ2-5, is EPEVTQTPSHQVTQMGQEVILRCVPISNHLYFYWYRQILGQKVEFLVSFYNNEISEKSEIFDDQFSVERPDGSNFTLKIRSTKLEDSAMYFCASRATSGGKETQYFGPGTRLLVL.

This CDR3 reads CASSSQGEQYF. Incomplete CDR3 DNA: TGTGCCAGCAGCTCGCAAGGCGAG. This chain uses TRBV7-9 with TRBJ2-7; D remains ambiguous. Read sequence stops 3 residues before the CDR3 end, and the germline J gene provides the missing end. CDR1 and CDR2 from the germline V gene are SEHNR and FQNEAQ (reference sequence). V lost 4 bases and J lost 6, with 7 bases in between. The length of the CDR3 is 11 residues.

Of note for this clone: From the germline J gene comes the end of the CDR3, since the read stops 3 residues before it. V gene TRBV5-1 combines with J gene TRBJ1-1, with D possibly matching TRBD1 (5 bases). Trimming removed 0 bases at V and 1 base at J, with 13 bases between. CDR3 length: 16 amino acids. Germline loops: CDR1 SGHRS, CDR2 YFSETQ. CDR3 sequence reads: CASSLEWAGRNTEAFF. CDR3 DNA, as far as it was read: TGCGCCAGCAGCTTGGAGTGGGCAGGGAGGAACACTGAA.

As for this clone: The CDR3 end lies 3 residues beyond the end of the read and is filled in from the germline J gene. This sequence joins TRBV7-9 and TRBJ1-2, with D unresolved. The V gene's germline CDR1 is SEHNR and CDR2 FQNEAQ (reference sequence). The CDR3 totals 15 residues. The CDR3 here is CASSLGFGVSYDYTF. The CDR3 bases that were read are TGTGCCAGCAGCTTAGGCTTCGGGGTGTCCTACGAC.

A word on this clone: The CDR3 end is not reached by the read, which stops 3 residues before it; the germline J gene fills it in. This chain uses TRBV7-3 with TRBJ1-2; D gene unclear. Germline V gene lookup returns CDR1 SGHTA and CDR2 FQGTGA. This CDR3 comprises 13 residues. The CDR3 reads CASSLVTSSDYTF. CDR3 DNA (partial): TGTGCCAGCAGCCTAGTTACCAGCTCGGAC.

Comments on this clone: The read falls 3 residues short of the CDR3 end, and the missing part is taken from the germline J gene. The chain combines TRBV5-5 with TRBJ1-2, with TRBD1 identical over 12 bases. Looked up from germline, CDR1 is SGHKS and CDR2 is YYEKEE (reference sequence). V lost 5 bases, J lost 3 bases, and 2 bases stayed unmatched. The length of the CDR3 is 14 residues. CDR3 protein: CASSGTGGDYGYTF. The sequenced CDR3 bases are TGTGCCAGCAGTGGGACAGGGGGCGACTATGGC.

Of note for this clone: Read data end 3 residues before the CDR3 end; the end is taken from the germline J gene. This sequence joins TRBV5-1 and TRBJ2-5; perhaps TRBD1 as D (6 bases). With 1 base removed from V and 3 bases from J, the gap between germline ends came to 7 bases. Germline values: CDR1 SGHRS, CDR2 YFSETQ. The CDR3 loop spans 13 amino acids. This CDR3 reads CASSLNREETQYF. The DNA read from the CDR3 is TGCGCCAGCAGCTTGAACAGGGAAGAGACC.

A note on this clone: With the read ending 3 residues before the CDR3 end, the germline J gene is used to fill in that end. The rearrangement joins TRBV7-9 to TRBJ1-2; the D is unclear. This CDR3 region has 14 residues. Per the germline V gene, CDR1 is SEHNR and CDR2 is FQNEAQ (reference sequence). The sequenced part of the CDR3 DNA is TGTGCCAGCAGCCAGAGACTAGCTTCTGACATC. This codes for CASSQRLASDI. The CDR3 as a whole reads CASSQRLASDIYTF.

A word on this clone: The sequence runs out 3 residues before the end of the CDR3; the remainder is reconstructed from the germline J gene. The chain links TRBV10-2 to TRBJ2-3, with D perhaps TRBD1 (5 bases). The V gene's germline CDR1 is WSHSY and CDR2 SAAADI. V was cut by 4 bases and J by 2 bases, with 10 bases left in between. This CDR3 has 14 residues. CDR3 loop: CASSVTGNTDTQYF. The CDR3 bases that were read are TGCGCCAGCAGTGTCACAGGAAACACAGATACG.

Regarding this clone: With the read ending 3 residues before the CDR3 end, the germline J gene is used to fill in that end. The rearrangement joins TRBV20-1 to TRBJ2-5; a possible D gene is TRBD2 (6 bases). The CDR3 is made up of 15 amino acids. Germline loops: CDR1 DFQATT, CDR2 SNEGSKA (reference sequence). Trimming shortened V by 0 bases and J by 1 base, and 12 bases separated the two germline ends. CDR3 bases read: TGCAGTGCTAGAGATGGAGGGACTTCCCAAGAGACC. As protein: CSARDGGTSQET. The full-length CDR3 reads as CSARDGGTSQETQYF.

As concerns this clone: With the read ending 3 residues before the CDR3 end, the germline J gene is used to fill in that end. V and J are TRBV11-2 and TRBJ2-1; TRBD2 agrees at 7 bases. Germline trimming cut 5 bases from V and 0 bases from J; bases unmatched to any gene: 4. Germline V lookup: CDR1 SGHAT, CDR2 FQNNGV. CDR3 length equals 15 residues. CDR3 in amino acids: CASSRRGGSYNEQFF. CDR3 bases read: TGTGCCAGCAGCCGCCGCGGGGGCTCCTACAATGAG.

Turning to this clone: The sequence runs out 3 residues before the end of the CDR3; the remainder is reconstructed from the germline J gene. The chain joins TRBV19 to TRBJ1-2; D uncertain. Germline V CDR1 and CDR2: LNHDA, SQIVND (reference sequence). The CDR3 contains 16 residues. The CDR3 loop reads CASSIHLAGGLRDYTF. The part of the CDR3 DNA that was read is TGTGCCAGTAGTATACACCTAGCGGGAGGGCTTCGGGAC.

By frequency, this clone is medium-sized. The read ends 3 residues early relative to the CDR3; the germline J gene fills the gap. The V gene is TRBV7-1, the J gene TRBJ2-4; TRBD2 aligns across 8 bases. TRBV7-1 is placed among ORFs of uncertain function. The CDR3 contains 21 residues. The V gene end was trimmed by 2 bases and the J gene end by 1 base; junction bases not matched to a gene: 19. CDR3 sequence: CASSSLPGLGDRSLAKNIQYF. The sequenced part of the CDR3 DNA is TGTGCCAGCAGCTCACTACCGGGACTAGGTGACCGAAGCTTGGCCAAAAACATT.

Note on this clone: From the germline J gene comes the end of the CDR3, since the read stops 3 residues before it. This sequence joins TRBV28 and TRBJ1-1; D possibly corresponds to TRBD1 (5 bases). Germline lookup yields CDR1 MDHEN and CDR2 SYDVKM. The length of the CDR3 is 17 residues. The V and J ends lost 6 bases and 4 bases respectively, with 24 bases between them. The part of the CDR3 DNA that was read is TGTGCCAGCAGAGTCGACGGGAACGGGGGACGAGGCACTGAA. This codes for CASRVDGNGGRGTE. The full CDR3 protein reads CASRVDGNGGRGTEAFF.

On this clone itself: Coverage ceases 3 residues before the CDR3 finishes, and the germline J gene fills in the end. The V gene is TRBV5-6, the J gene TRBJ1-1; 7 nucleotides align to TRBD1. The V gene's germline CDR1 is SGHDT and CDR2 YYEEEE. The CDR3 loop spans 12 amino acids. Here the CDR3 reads CASSLMTGRAFF. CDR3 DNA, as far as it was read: TGTGCCAGCAGCTTAATGACAGGGAGG.

The covered CDR3 bases are TGCAGTGCTAGAGGCCGGGACAGGGGTTCCTACGAG. It encodes CSARGRDRGSYE. The CDR3 as a whole reads CSARGRDRGSYEQYF. The rearrangement links TRBV20-1 to TRBJ2-7; 10 nucleotides align to TRBD1. The read ends 3 residues before the CDR3 terminus; that terminus is restored from the germline J gene. The germline V gene encodes CDR1 DFQATT and CDR2 SNEGSKA (reference sequence). V gave up 1 base and J gave up 1 base; unmatched junction bases: 4. The CDR3 has 15 amino acids.

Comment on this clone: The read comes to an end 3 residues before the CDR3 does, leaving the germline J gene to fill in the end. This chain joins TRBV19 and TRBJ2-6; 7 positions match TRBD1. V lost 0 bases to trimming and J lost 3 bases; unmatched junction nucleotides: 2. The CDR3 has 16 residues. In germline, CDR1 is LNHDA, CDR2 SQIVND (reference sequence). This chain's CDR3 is CASSIDRGYGANVLTF. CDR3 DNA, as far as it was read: TGTGCCAGTAGTATAGACAGGGGGTATGGGGCCAACGTC.

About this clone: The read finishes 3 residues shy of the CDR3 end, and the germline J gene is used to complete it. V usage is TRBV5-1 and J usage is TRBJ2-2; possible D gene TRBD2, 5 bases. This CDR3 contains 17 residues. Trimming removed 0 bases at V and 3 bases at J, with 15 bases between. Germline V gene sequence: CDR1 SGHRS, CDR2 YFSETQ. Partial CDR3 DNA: TGCGCCAGCAGCTTGGTTCCGGGGAAGGAATACACCGGGGAG. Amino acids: CASSLVPGKEYTGE. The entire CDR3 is CASSLVPGKEYTGELFF.

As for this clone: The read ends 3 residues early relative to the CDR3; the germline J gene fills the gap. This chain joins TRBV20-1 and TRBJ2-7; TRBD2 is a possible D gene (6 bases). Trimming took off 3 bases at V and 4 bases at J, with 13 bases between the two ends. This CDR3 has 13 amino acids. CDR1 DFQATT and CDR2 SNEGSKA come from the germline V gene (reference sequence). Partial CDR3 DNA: TGCAGTGCTAGGGCCCGGGACTCATACGAG. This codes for CSARARDSYE. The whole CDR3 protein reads CSARARDSYEQYF.

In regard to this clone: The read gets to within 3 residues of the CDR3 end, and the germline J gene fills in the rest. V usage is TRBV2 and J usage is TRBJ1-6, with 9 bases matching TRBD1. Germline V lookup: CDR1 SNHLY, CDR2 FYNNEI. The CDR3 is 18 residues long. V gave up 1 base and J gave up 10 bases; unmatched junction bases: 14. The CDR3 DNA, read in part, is TGTGCCAGCAGTGAAGGTCGAACAGGGACAGGGTTCAACTCACCC. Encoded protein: CASSEGRTGTGFNSP. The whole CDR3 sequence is CASSEGRTGTGFNSPLHF.

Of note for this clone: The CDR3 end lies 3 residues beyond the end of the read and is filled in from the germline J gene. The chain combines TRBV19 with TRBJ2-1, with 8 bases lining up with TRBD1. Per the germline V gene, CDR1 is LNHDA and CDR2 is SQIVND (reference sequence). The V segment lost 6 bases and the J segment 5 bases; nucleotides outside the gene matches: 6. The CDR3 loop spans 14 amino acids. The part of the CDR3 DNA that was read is TGTGCCAGTAGACCCGGGACAGGCAACAATGAG. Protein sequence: CASRPGTGNNE. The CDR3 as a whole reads CASRPGTGNNEQFF.